This entry describes one T cell receptor (beta chain). The data derive from a study of CD8+ T cells in alopecia areata. RNA extraction was followed by reverse transcription into cDNA, which acted as the sequencing template. Repertoires were generated with immunoSEQ multiplex PCR, while TCRdb's copy carries only in-frame clones and drops some. The sample records 90,000 to 150,000 clones, 55% to 70% being singletons. V was cut by 3 bases and J by 2 bases, with 10 bases left in between. The CDR3 covers 14 residues. CDR1 and CDR2 (germline): LNHDA, SQIVND (reference sequence). The chain combines TRBV19 with TRBJ1-2; a weak D match, TRBD1 (5 bases). The sample was CD4+ T cells sorted from blood. This TCR was sampled from a human donor in good health. In DNA, the CDR3 is TGTGCCAGTAGTATCGGGGCCGTGAACTATGGCTACACCTTC. Its protein product is CASSIGAVNYGYTF.